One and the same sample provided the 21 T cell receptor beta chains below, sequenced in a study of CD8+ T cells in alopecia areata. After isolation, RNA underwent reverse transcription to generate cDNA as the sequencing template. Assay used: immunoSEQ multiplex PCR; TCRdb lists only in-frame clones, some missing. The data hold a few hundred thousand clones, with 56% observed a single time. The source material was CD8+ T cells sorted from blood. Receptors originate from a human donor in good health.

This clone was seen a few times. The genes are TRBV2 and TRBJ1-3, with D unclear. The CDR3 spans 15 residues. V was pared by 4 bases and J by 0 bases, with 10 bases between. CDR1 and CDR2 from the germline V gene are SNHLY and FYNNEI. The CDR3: CASSVKPLSGNTIYF. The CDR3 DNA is TGTGCCAGCAGTGTAAAGCCCCTCTCTGGAAACACCATATATTTT. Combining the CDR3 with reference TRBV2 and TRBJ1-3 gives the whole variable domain EPEVTQTPSHQVTQMGQEVILRCVPISNHLYFYWYRQILGQKVEFLVSFYNNEISEKSEIFDDQFSVERPDGSNFTLKIRSTKLEDSAMYFCASSVKPLSGNTIYFGEGSWLTVV.

For the CDR3, the DNA is TGTGCCAGCAGTGAACCTACACTCATGCCCTACGAGCAGTACTTC. Residues: CASSEPTLMPYEQYF. The chain carries TRBV2 and TRBJ2-7; no reliable D call. The V gene's germline CDR1 is SNHLY and CDR2 FYNNEI. V lost 2 bases to trimming and J lost 2 bases, with 13 bases between them. The CDR3 spans 15 residues.

CDR3 protein: CASSGHFRDSSYEQYF. The CDR3 bases are TGTGCCAGCAGCGGGCACTTCCGGGACAGCTCCTACGAGCAGTACTTC. The V and J genes are TRBV13 and TRBJ2-7, with TRBD1 matching over 7 bases. Per germline, CDR1 PRHDT and CDR2 FYEKMQ (reference sequence). The CDR3 consists of 16 residues. J gave up 0 bases and V 5 bases, and 10 bases lay outside the gene matches. The variable domain in full, completed from reference TRBV13 and TRBJ2-7, reads AAGVIQSPRHLIKEKRETATLKCYPIPRHDTVYWYQQGPGQDPQFLISFYEKMQSDKGSIPDRFSAQQFSDYHSELNMSSLELGDSALYFCASSGHFRDSSYEQYFGPGTRLTVT.

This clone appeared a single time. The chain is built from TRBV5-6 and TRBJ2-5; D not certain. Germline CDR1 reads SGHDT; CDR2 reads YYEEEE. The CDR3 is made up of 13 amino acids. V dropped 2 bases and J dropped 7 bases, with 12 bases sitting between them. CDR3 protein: CASSFDGGTTQYF. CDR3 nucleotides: TGTGCCAGCAGCTTTGATGGTGGCACGACCCAGTACTTC.

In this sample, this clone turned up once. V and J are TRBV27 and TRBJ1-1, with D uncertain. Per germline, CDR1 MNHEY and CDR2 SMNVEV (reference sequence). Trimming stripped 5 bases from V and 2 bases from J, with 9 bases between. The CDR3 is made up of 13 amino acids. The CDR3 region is CASSPRHNTEAFF. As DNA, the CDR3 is TGTGCCAGCAGTCCCAGACACAACACTGAAGCTTTCTTT.

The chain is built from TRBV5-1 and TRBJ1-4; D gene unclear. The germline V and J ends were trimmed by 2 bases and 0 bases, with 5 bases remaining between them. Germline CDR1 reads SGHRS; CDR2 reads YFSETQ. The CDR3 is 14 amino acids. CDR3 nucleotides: TGCGCCAGCAGCTTTTTTGCAACTAATGAAAAACTGTTTTTT. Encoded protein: CASSFFATNEKLFF.

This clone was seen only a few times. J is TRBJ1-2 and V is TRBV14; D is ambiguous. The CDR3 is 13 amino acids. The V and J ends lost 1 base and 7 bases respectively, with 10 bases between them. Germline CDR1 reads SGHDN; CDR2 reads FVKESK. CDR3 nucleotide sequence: TGTGCCAGCAGCCAAGTGGGGTTAGGTGGCTACACCTTC. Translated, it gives CASSQVGLGGYTF. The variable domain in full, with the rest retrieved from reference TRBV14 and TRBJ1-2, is EAGVTQFPSHSVIEKGQTVTLRCDPISGHDNLYWYRRVMGKEIKFLLHFVKESKQDESGMPNNRFLAERTGGTYSTLKVQPAELEDSGVYFCASSQVGLGGYTFGSGTRLTVV.

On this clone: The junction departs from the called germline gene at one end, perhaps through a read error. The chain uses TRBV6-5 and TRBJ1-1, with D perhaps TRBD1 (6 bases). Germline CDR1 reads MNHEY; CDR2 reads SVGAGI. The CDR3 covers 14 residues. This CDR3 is CASTVTGMKTEAFF. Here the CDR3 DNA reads TGTGCCAGCACCGTTACAGGGATGAAGACTGAAGCTTTCTTT.

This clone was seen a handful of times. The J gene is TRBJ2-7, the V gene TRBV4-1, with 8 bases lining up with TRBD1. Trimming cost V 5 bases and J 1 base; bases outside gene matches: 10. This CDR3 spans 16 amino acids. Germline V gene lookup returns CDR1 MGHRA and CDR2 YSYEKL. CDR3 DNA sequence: TGCGCCAGCAGCAACGGACAGGGCGGGTATTCCTACGAGCAGTACTTC. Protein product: CASSNGQGGYSYEQYF.

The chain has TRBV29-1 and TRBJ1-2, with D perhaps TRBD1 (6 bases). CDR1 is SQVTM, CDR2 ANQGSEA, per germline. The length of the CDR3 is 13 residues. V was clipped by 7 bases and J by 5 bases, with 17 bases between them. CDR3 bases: TGCAGCGGAGACACAGGGATAGGGTATGGCTACACCTTC. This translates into CSGDTGIGYGYTF.

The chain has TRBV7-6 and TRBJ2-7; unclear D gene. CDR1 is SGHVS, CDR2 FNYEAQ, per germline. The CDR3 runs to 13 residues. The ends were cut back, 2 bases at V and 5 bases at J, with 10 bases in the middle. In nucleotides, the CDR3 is TGTGCCAGCAGCTTATTGACGTTCCACGAGCAGTACTTC. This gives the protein CASSLLTFHEQYF.

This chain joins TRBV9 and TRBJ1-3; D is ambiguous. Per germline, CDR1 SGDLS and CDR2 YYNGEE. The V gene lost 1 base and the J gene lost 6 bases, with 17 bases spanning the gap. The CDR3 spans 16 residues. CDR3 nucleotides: TGTGCCAGCAGCGTACGACCGACCGTCGGTGAAAACACCATATATTTT. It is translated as CASSVRPTVGENTIYF.

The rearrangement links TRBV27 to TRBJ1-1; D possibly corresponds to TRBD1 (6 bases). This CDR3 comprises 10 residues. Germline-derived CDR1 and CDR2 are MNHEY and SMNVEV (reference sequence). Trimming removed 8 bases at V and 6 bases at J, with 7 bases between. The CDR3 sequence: CASGTSEAFF. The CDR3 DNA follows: TGTGCCAGCGGGACATCTGAAGCTTTCTTT.

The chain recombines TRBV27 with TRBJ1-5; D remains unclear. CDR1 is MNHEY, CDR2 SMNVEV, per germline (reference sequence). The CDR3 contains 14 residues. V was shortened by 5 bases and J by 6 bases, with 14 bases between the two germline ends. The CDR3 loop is CASSPSHPSQPQHF. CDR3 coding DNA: TGTGCCAGCAGTCCGTCTCACCCCAGTCAGCCCCAGCATTTT.

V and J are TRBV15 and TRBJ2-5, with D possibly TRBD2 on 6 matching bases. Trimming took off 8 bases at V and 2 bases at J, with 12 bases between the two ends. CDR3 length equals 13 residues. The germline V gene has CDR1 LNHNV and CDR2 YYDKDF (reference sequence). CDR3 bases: TGTGCCACCTACCTAGGAGGGCAAGAGACCCAGTACTTC. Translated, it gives CATYLGGQETQYF.

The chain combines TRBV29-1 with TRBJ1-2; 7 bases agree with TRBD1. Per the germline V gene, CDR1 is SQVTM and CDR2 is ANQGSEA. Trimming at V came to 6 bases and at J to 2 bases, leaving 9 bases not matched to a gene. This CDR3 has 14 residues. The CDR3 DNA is TGCAGCGTGGATGACAGGGCTTGGAACTATGGCTACACCTTC. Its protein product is CSVDDRAWNYGYTF.

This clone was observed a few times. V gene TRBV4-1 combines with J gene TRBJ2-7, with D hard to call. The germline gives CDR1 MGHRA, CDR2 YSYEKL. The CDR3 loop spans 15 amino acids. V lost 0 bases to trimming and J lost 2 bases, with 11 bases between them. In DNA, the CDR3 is TGCGCCAGCAGCCAAGATCTTACTAACGCCTACGAGCAGTACTTC. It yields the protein CASSQDLTNAYEQYF.

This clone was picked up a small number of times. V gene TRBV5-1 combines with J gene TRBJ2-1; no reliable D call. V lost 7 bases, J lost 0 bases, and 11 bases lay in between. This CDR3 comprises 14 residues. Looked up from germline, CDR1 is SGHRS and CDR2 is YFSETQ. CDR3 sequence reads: CASSYANSYNEQFF. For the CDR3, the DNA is TGCGCCAGCTCCTACGCCAACTCCTACAATGAGCAGTTCTTC.

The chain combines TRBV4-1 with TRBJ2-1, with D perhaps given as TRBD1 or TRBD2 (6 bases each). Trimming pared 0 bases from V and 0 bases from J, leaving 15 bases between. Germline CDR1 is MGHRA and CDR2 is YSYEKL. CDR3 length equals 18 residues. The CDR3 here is CASSQDPMEGGSYNEQFF. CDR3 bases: TGCGCCAGCAGCCAAGATCCTATGGAGGGGGGCTCCTACAATGAGCAGTTCTTC.

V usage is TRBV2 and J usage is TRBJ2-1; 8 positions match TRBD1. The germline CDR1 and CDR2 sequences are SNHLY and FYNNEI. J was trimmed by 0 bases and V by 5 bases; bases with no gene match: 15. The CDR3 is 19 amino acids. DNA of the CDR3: TGTGCCAGCAGTCCAATGGACAGGGTGACAATAAGCTCCTACAATGAGCAGTTCTTC. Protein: CASSPMDRVTISSYNEQFF.

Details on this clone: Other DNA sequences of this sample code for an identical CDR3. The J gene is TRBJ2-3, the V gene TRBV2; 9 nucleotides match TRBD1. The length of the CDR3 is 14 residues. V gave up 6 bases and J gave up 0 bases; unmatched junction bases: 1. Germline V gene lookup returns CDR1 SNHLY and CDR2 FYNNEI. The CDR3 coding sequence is TGTGCCAGCAGAGGGACAGGGAGCACAGATACGCAGTATTTT. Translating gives CASRGTGSTDTQYF. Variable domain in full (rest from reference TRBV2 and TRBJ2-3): EPEVTQTPSHQVTQMGQEVILRCVPISNHLYFYWYRQILGQKVEFLVSFYNNEISEKSEIFDDQFSVERPDGSNFTLKIRSTKLEDSAMYFCASRGTGSTDTQYFGPGTRLTVL.